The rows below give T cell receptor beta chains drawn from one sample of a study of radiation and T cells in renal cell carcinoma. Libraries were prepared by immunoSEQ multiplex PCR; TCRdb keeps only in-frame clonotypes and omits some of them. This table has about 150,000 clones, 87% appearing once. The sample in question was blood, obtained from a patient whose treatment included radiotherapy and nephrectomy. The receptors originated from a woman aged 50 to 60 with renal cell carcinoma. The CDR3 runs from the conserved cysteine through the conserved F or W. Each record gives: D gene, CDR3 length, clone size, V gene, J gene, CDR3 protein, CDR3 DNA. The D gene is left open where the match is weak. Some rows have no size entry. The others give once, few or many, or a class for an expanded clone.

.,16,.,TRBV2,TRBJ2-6,CASSEGGLAGANVLTF,TGTGCCAGCAGTGAGGGGGGGCTTGCCGGGGCCAACGTCCTGACTTTC
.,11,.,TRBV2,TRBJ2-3,CASSTIDTQYF,TGTGCCAGCAGCACCATTGATACGCAGTATTTT
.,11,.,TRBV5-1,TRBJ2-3,CASRTEGTQYF,TGCGCCAGCAGGACGGAAGGTACGCAGTATTTT
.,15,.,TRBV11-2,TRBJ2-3,CASSRRLGNTDTQYF,TGTGCCAGCAGCCGAAGACTGGGTAACACAGATACGCAGTATTTT
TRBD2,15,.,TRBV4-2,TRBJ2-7,CASSQEGRGEYEQYF,TGTGCCAGCAGCCAAGAAGGGCGGGGGGAGTACGAGCAGTACTTC
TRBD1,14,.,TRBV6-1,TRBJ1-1,CASRGRQGDTEAFF,TGTGCCAGCAGGGGAAGGCAGGGGGACACTGAAGCTTTCTTT
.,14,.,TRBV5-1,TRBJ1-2,CASSLVAVNYGYTF,TGCGCCAGCAGCTTGGTGGCAGTAAACTATGGCTACACCTTC
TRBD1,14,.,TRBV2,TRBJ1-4,CASTTQGGGEKLFF,TGTGCCAGCACGACCCAGGGGGGGGGTGAAAAACTGTTTTTT
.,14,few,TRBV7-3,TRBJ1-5,CASSLIGVNQPQHF,TGTGCCAGCAGCTTAATCGGGGTCAATCAGCCCCAGCATTTT
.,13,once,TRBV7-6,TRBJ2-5,CASSLVTGETQYF,TGTGCCAGCAGCTTAGTAACCGGGGAGACCCAGTACTTC
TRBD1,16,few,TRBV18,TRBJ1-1,CASSPQGQRGDTEAFF,TGTGCCAGCTCACCCCAGGGACAGCGGGGGGACACTGAAGCTTTCTTT
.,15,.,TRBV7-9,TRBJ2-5,CASSSSLGNSETQYF,TGTGCCAGCAGCTCCAGCCTAGGGAATAGCGAGACCCAGTACTTC
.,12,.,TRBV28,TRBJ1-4,CASIAPDEKLFF,TGTGCCAGCATCGCTCCGGATGAAAAACTGTTTTTT
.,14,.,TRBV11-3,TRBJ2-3,CASSLAPGTDTQYF,TGTGCCAGCAGCTTAGCCCCAGGAACAGATACGCAGTATTTT
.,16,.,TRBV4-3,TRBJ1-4,CASSQAPPGANEKLFF,TGCGCCAGCAGCCAAGCACCCCCTGGGGCTAATGAAAAACTGTTTTTT
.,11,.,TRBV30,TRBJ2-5,CAWSGARTQYF,TGTGCCTGGAGTGGGGCAAGGACCCAGTACTTC